A single sample is the source of the 8 T cell receptor beta chains below, sequenced in a study of cytomegalovirus exposure and HLA in healthy donors. 13 Jbeta primers and 60 Vbeta primers were used for the PCR. Profiling relied on immunoSEQ multiplex PCR, and the TCRdb table lists in-frame clones only, not all of them. The sample yields about 54,000 clones, 82% seen once. The sequenced sample consisted of PBMCs. Receptors originate from a woman younger than 30 in good health and CMV-seronegative.

This clone was seen once. V is TRBV19 and J is TRBJ2-2; D uncertain. V dropped 5 bases and J dropped 2 bases, with 9 bases sitting between them. The germline CDR1 and CDR2 sequences are LNHDA and SQIVND (reference sequence). The CDR3 consists of 14 residues. CDR3 region: CASSSSFNTGELFF. The CDR3 nucleotides are TGTGCCAGTAGTTCCTCCTTCAACACCGGGGAGCTGTTTTTT.

The chain has TRBV19 and TRBJ2-1; unclear D gene. This CDR3 region has 14 residues. The germline gives CDR1 LNHDA, CDR2 SQIVND (reference sequence). Trimming pared 3 bases from V and 8 bases from J, leaving 14 bases between. The CDR3 is CASSIKILADEQFF. The CDR3 DNA reads as TGTGCCAGTAGTATCAAGATTTTGGCAGATGAGCAGTTCTTC.

V usage is TRBV30 and J usage is TRBJ2-2; 7 bases agree with TRBD1. CDR1 GTSNPN and CDR2 SVGIG come from the germline V gene (reference sequence). CDR3 length: 15 residues. The V gene end was trimmed by 4 bases and the J gene end by 6 bases; junction bases not matched to a gene: 11. In nucleotides, the CDR3 is TGTGCCTGGAAAGGACAGGCAGTAGAGGCCGGGGAGCTGTTTTTT. Residues: CAWKGQAVEAGELFF.

The chain links TRBV6-1 to TRBJ1-2; no clear D gene. V was pared by 4 bases and J by 4 bases, with 10 bases between. Per germline, CDR1 MNHNS and CDR2 SASEGT. The CDR3 sequence is 13 residues long. The CDR3: CASSVGEAYGYTF. The CDR3 region has the DNA TGTGCCAGCAGTGTTGGGGAGGCCTATGGCTACACCTTC.

The V and J genes are TRBV27 and TRBJ1-5; D remains ambiguous. The V end lost 5 bases, the J end lost 2 bases, and 4 bases lay between the germline ends. Germline V lookup: CDR1 MNHEY, CDR2 SMNVEV (reference sequence). The CDR3 extends over 12 amino acids. The CDR3 reads CASSQGNQPQHF. CDR3 sequence (DNA): TGTGCCAGCAGTCAGGGCAATCAGCCCCAGCATTTT.

This clone appeared a few times. The chain joins TRBV28 to TRBJ1-1; a possible D gene is TRBD1 (6 bases). CDR3 length: 15 residues. V lost 7 bases to trimming and J lost 5 bases, with 20 bases between them. Germline CDR1 and CDR2: MDHEN and SYDVKM. The CDR3 DNA reads as TGTGCCAGCATTAAAGGCCAGGGGCGTAGGACTGAAGCTTTCTTT. Its protein is CASIKGQGRRTEAFF.

This clone was detected a few times. This chain uses TRBV10-3 with TRBJ2-3; D is possibly TRBD2 (6 bases). The CDR3 sequence is 14 residues long. The V end lost 0 bases, the J end lost 10 bases, and 14 bases lay between the germline ends. Germline V gene lookup returns CDR1 ENHRY and CDR2 SYGVKD. As DNA, the CDR3 is TGTGCCATCAGTGAGTCCGAGGCGGGGTTTGCGCAGTATTTT. It specifies CAISESEAGFAQYF.

V and J are TRBV30 and TRBJ2-1; no definite D call. CDR1 and CDR2 (germline): GTSNPN, SVGIG (reference sequence). The CDR3 is 16 amino acids. V was trimmed by 0 bases and J by 5 bases, leaving 17 bases between them. CDR3 loop: CAWSVLSLEKHNEQFF. The CDR3, as DNA: TGTGCCTGGAGTGTACTGTCCCTAGAGAAACACAATGAGCAGTTCTTC.